The rows below give T cell receptor beta chains drawn from one sample of a study of shared clonotypes between healthy human individuals. Measured with immunoSEQ multiplex PCR; TCRdb has only the in-frame clones, and not every one. This sample has roughly 720,000 clones, with around 91% found just once. Sample: memory CD8+ T cells from PBMCs. The receptors stem from a man between 18 and 29 years old in good health. Some clones in this sample may be carry-over from other donors' samples. The CDR3 runs from the conserved cysteine through the conserved F or W. The D gene is left open where the match is weak. Size is omitted from some rows. Given values are once, few, many or a class for expanded clones.

TRBV27	TRBD2	TRBJ2-7	NA	TGTGCCAGCAGTTTACGGCGGGAGGGCCTCGAGCAGTACTTC	CASSLRREGLEQYF
TRBV28	TRBD1	TRBJ1-2	NA	TGTGCCAGCAGTCTCGACAGGGGCGTGGGTGGCTACACCTTC	CASSLDRGVGGYTF
TRBV4-1	NA	TRBJ1-1	NA	TGCGCCAGCAGCCAAGAGACCGGGGCTTACACTGAAGCTTTCTTT	CASSQETGAYTEAFF
TRBV28	NA	TRBJ2-2	many	TGTGCCAGCAGTTTCTACAGGGTCACCGGGGAGCTGTTTTTT	CASSFYRVTGELFF
TRBV15	TRBD1	TRBJ1-2	once	TGTGCCACCAGCAGGGAAATCCGGGACAGCCTGATGGGATATGGCTACACCTTC	CATSREIRDSLMGYGYTF
TRBV7-8	NA	TRBJ1-2	NA	TGTGCCAGCAGCTTAGACAGGGTTCGCTACACCTTC	CASSLDRVRYTF
TRBV11-2	NA	TRBJ2-7	NA	TGTGCCAGCAGCTCGACTGTCTACGAGCAGTACTTC	CASSSTVYEQYF
TRBV2	TRBD1	TRBJ1-3	NA	TGTGCCAGCAGTCAACCCCGGGACAGGGGAAACGGAAACACCATATATTTT	CASSQPRDRGNGNTIYF
TRBV13	TRBD1	TRBJ1-5	NA	TGTGCCAGCAGCACGCACAGGGGGGCCCCTTTTCAGCCCCAGCATTTT	CASSTHRGAPFQPQHF
TRBV9	TRBD2	TRBJ2-7	NA	TGTGCCAGCAGCCCACTAGCGGGAGGGATGAGCTCCTACGAGCAGTACTTC	CASSPLAGGMSSYEQYF
TRBV30	NA	TRBJ1-2	NA	TGTGCCTGGAACTACGGCTCTAACTATGGCTACACCTTC	CAWNYGSNYGYTF
TRBV28	NA	TRBJ1-1	NA	TGTGCCAGCATCCCATTTGATGGGGGGAACACTGAAGCTTTCTTT	CASIPFDGGNTEAFF
TRBV6-5	NA	TRBJ1-5	NA	TGTGCCAGCACCCCCAGGGTTCGCAATCAGCCCCAGCATTTT	CASTPRVRNQPQHF
TRBV28	NA	TRBJ1-4	NA	TGTGCCAGCAGTTTTCAATCAGGGTTTCTTGGAGAAAAACTGTTTTTT	CASSFQSGFLGEKLFF
TRBV2	NA	TRBJ1-1	few	TGTGCCAGCAGTGAAGGAGTCAGCTTCATGAACACTGAAGCTTTCTTT	CASSEGVSFMNTEAFF
TRBV19	TRBD1	TRBJ1-4	NA	TGTGCCAGTAGTAACCCCGGGACAGTCGAAAAACTGTTTTTT	CASSNPGTVEKLFF
TRBV5-4	NA	TRBJ1-3	NA	TGTGCCAGCAGCTTGGCTGGGTACTCTGGAAACACCATATATTTT	CASSLAGYSGNTIYF
TRBV2	NA	TRBJ1-5	NA	TGTGCCAGCAGCTGGGCCCAGGTTGGGGGGGGACAGCCCCAGCATTTT	CASSWAQVGGGQPQHF
TRBV2	NA	TRBJ2-7	NA	TGTGCCAGCAGTGAGGGGGATTCCTACGAGCAGTACTTC	CASSEGDSYEQYF
TRBV15	NA	TRBJ2-7	NA	TGTGCCACCAGCAGAGATATAGGGGGGGCTTACGAGCAGTACTTC	CATSRDIGGAYEQYF
TRBV27	TRBD2	TRBJ2-3	NA	TGTGCCAGCAGCCACCTAAGAGCGGGAGACACAGATACGCAGTATTTT	CASSHLRAGDTDTQYF
TRBV6-1	TRBD1	TRBJ1-2	NA	TGTGCCAGCATAGCCTCGCAGGGGGAATATGGCTACACCTTC	CASIASQGEYGYTF
TRBV2	NA	TRBJ1-1	NA	TGTGCCAGCAGGCACATGAACACTGAAGCTTTCTTT	CASRHMNTEAFF
TRBV4-2	TRBD2	TRBJ2-1	many	TGTGCCAGCAGCCAAGAGGGCTCGGCGGGAGGACCCTACAATGAGCAGTTCTTC	CASSQEGSAGGPYNEQFF
TRBV11-2	TRBD1	TRBJ2-1	NA	TGTGCCAGCAGCTCGGGACAGGGCATCTACAATGAGCAGTTCTTC	CASSSGQGIYNEQFF
TRBV28	TRBD2	TRBJ2-5	once	TGTGCCAGCACTTTACAACTAGCGAGTTCACAAGAGACCCAGTACTTC	CASTLQLASSQETQYF
TRBV18	TRBD2	TRBJ2-1	NA	TGTGCCAGCTCACCCCCCAAGGTAGCGGGGGTCTACAATGAGCAGTTCTTC	CASSPPKVAGVYNEQFF
TRBV6-1	NA	TRBJ2-3	NA	TGTGCCAGCAGTGAAGCGTTGGGCCCCGGGAGCACAGATACGCAGTATTTT	CASSEALGPGSTDTQYF
TRBV19	NA	TRBJ1-2	NA	TGTGCCAGTAGTCTTCAAGGGAGCACCTATGGCTACACCTTC	CASSLQGSTYGYTF
TRBV30	NA	TRBJ1-6	NA	TGTGCCTGGAGCCACCGACAGGAGGGGTCACCCCTCCACTTT	CAWSHRQEGSPLHF
TRBV28	TRBD1	TRBJ2-7	NA	TGTGCCAGCAGTGCCCCCCGGGACAGAGGCTACGAGCAGTACTTC	CASSAPRDRGYEQYF
TRBV7-3	NA	TRBJ2-5	once	TGTGCCAGCAGCTCAGCAGGTAGCCCCCAAGAGACCCAGTACTTC	CASSSAGSPQETQYF
TRBV19	NA	TRBJ1-2	NA	TGTGCCAGTAGTATGAGGACGGGCTATGGCTATGGCTACACCTTC	CASSMRTGYGYGYTF
TRBV6-1	NA	TRBJ1-3	once	TGTGCCAGCAGCGTTGACGCAAGCTCTGGAAACACCATATATTTT	CASSVDASSGNTIYF
TRBV28	TRBD2	TRBJ2-1	NA	TGTGCCAGCAGTTTAGCGTCGGGACTAGTCTCCTACAATGAGCAGTTCTTC	CASSLASGLVSYNEQFF
TRBV28	TRBD1	TRBJ2-3	once	TGTGCCAGCACTAAATACAGGGGTTTTCGGTCCACTAGCACAGATACGCAGTATTTT	CASTKYRGFRSTSTDTQYF
TRBV9	NA	TRBJ1-2	NA	TGTGCCAGCAGCCCTCAATCCGTCGTAGGTAGTGATGGCTACACCTTC	CASSPQSVVGSDGYTF
TRBV19	NA	TRBJ2-1	NA	TGTGCCAGTAGTATAGTCCCCGGGAGCTCCTACAATGAGCAGTTCTTC	CASSIVPGSSYNEQFF
TRBV7-9	NA	TRBJ2-7	NA	TGTGCCAGCAGCTACCCCCAGACTAGTCCCCCCTACGAGCAGTACTTC	CASSYPQTSPPYEQYF
TRBV6-6	NA	TRBJ1-5	NA	TGTGCCAGCAGCTCCACTCCGGAGGGCAATCAGCCCCAGCATTTT	CASSSTPEGNQPQHF
TRBV7-2	NA	TRBJ1-5	few	TGTGCCAGCAGTCTTTGGAGGGTTGGGCAGCCCCAGCATTTT	CASSLWRVGQPQHF
TRBV28	NA	TRBJ2-7	NA	TGTGCCAGCAGTTTAGCAAAAATGTTC	CASSLAKMF
TRBV7-6	NA	TRBJ2-2	few	TGTGCCAGCAGCTTTTCAGGGCATTCCCCCGGGGAGCTGTTTTTT	CASSFSGHSPGELFF
TRBV10-3	NA	TRBJ1-1	NA	TGTGCCATCAGTGACCGGTCCCTCCCTGAAGCTTTCTTT	CAISDRSLPEAFF
TRBV5-5	NA	TRBJ2-7	NA	TGTGCCAGCAGCTTGTATCCGGCGGCGGTCTCCGGTCGAGAGCAGTACTTC	CASSLYPAAVSGREQYF
TRBV5-5	NA	TRBJ2-7	once	TGTGCCAGCAGCTCCCGGGGCTCCTACGAGCAGTACTTC	CASSSRGSYEQYF
TRBV19	NA	TRBJ2-1	NA	TGTGCCAGTAGGAGAGACTCCTACAATGAGCAGTTCTTC	CASRRDSYNEQFF